This TCR beta chain appears in the sequencing data of a study of PD-L1 blockade in urothelial cancer. Study-level information: Blood gave a median about 150,000 T cells. Study-level results: Survival was better when pretreatment blood TCR clonality fell below the median.

Data came from immunoSEQ multiplex PCR; TCRdb stores just in-frame clones and leaves some out. The sample gives about 85,000 clones, approximately 87% of which show up once; roughly an eighth is in the top ten. Germline loops: CDR1 MDHEN, CDR2 SYDVKM. Between the trimmed V and J ends, which lost 7 bases and 7 bases, there was a span of 25 bases. The CDR3 covers 16 residues. Sample time point: pretreatment peripheral blood. Sampling of each patient yielded between 1 and 8 specimens, collected pretreatment and on-treatment. This clone has a single count. Its antigen is unknown. The chain combines TRBV28 with TRBJ1-1, with a tentative D call TRBD1 (5 bases). This receptor was identified in a man in his sixties with urothelial cancer. The material sequenced was PBMCs, taken around atezolizumab (anti-PD-L1) treatment. The CDR3 sequence is CASKSGMRRVEGEAFF. The CDR3, as DNA: TGTGCCAGCAAATCAGGGATGAGACGGGTTGAAGGTGAAGCTTTCTTT.